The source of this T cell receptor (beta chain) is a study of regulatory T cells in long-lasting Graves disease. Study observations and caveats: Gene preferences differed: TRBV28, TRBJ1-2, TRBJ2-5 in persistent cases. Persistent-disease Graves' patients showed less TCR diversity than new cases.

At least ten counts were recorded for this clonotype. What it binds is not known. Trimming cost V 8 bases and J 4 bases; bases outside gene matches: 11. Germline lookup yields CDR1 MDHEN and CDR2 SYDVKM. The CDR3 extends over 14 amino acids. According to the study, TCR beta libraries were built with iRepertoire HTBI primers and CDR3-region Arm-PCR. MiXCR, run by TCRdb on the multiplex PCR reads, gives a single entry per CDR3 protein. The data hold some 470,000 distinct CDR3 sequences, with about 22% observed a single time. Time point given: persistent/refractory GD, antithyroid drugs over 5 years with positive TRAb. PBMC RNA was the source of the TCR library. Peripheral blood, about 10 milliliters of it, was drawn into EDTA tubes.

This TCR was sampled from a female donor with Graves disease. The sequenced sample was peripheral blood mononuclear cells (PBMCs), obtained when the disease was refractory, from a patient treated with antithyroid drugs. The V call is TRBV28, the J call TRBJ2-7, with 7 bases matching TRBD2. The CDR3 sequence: CASRLAGVDYEQYF. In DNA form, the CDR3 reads TGTGCCAGCCGGTTGGCGGGGGTGGATTACGAGCAGTACTTC.